The sequence of this T cell receptor beta chain was determined in a study of shared clonotypes between healthy human individuals (dated by TCRdb to the early 2020s). Notes on the research overall: A couple of women and a few men aged 18 to 49 years were included in the cohort. For each donor, CD4 naive and CD4 memory were each run on three plates, CD8 naive on two plates, and CD8 memory on one plate. The study deeply sequenced blood TCR repertoires of roughly five healthy adults to estimate repertoire size and the extent of clonotype sharing between individuals. Libraries were prepared and TCR repertoires were sequenced by different laboratories using diverse techniques, in order to increase sequencing depth and limit assay-specific biases. Per donor, leukapheresis produced somewhere between about 0.94 and 9 billion PBMCs. Broad study findings and their caveats: Sampling was restricted to blood, and TCR repertoires in tissues likely differ from the TCR repertoires found in blood. Clonotypes shared by all four sorted-subset donors showed higher generation probabilities than non-shared clonotypes. Even with the large sequencing depth, rarefaction of the sorted-subset datasets indicated that sequencing was incomplete. Because the study included only a small number of donors, the genetic and exposure-history diversity represented was limited. Estimated clonotype richness was generally larger for naive than for memory subsets. Across a few donors, approximately 4.6% of naive CD4, 3% to 4% of naive CD8, 2% to 2.5% of memory CD4, and approximately 0.4% of memory CD8 clonotypes were shared. Pairwise subsampling indicated that sequencing depth was expected to affect the degree of clonotype sharing among donors.

A note on this clone: This receptor's antigen is unknown. Qualities for individual bases were not recorded, and no much larger clone is one base off.

According to the germline V gene, CDR1 reads SGHTA and CDR2 reads FQGTGA. The germline V and J ends show losses of 3 bases and 9 bases respectively, and no gene match explains 6 bases of the junction. The CDR3 starts with the cysteine, ends with the phenylalanine, and has 14 residues. The read is trimmed to its CDR3 DNA, 42 bases read in frame from base 1. TCR CDR3 regions were amplified from genomic DNA by multiplex PCR using the deep immunoSEQ assay. Genomic DNA extracted from each cell subset was distributed evenly over all wells of several immunoSEQ 96-well plates, and each plate served as one replicate. For sorted subsets, each replicate PCR was loaded with roughly 190 ng genomic DNA, equivalent to roughly 30,000 T cell genomes. The purified libraries were quantified using a Qubit 3.0 fluorometer, sized with a Bioanalyzer 2100, and then quantified again using the KAPA Library Quantification kit. Each immunoSEQ 96-well plate was sequenced on its own single-read 150-cycle Illumina NextSeq 550 flow cell. Concerning the study's data processing: Because only junctional sequences without quality scores were contained in the immunoSEQ output, filtering matching that applied to full-length reads could not be performed. Sequences were annotated with PyIR, a Python wrapper for IgBLAST v1.9, using IMGT germline references to assign V/J genes and CDR3. Reads were removed for weak V/J assignments (E-value above 1e-6), missing CDR3, stop codons, out-of-frame junctions, or ambiguous translated residues. V3J clonotypes were defined as sequences sharing the same inferred V gene, J gene, and CDR3 amino acid sequence. Percentage overlap between repertoires was computed as shared unique clonotypes divided by the size of the smaller repertoire. Repertoire richness was assessed with RTK rarefaction, the Chao1 estimator, and Recon v2.1 estimates of unobserved clonotypes. Generation probabilities were computed with OLGA for all TCRbeta clonotypes obtained by the gDNA method from several donors. The source is immuneACCESS, and TCRdb retained only in-frame sequences with V and J called. Part of the clones is not carried over; for the studies checked, unresolved V genes explain less than half of this, and the remainder is unexplained. V and J calls and clone size follow that table, whereas D and trimming were derived from the DNA. Present in this sample are about 1 million clones, around 78% of which were seen just once. Approximately 0.56% of the sample rests with the top ten.

Donors were healthy HIV-negative adults with no recently reported acute infections or vaccinations. All donors were Caucasian adults living in Nashville, Tennessee, USA. CD4+ T cells were enriched through magnetic negative selection, after which naive cells were positively selected on CD45RA and the remaining negative fraction served as the memory subset. Blood was collected by leukapheresis, and PBMCs were isolated by Ficoll-Histopaque density gradient centrifugation and then cryopreserved in liquid nitrogen vapor phase. Analytical flow cytometry was used to check the purity and quantity of every magnetically sorted T cell population. Genomic DNA was isolated from each sorted fraction and quantified by UV absorbance on a Nanodrop 2000c.

The specimen was memory CD4+ T cells from PBMCs. In light of the paper, this sample's cell subset or site label describes: CD45RA-negative fraction. The chain uses TRBV7-3 and TRBJ2-1, with 9 central nucleotides matching TRBD2. This TCR derives from a man aged 18 to 30 in good health. Some clones in this sample may be carry-over from other donors' samples. This receptor has the CDR3 CASSFGTSPGEQFF. The DNA is TGTGCCAGCAGCTTCGGGACTAGCCCAGGTGAGCAGTTCTTC.